This T cell receptor beta chain stems from a study of PD-1 blockade in classical Hodgkin lymphoma. Study results and caveats: Newly diagnosed patients and complete responders had comparable diversity at baseline.

Using immunoSEQ multiplex PCR, the repertoire was profiled, and TCRdb retains in-frame clones only, with some absent. In the table there are around 27,000 clones, 85% of which are singletons. Losses at the gene ends were 4 bases for V and 8 bases for J; bases not matched to a gene: 2. Germline CDR1 and CDR2: WNHNN and SYGVQD (reference sequence). The CDR3 extends over 14 amino acids. Time point indicated: cycle 4 day 1 (C4D1), after 6 weeks of nivolumab. With no exception, relapse followed autologous stem cell transplantation in all patients, and brentuximab vedotin exposure varied. Negative selection with magnetic separation was used to purify CD4+ T cells from thawed PBMCs. Remarks on this clone: Its antigen is unidentified.

The rearrangement links TRBV10-1 to TRBJ2-1, with TRBD2 identical over 13 bases. This receptor was taken from a human donor with classical Hodgkin lymphoma. This specimen consisted of CD4+ T cells from blood, obtained before the fourth cycle of nivolumab. In DNA form, the CDR3 reads TGCGCCAGCAGTGGGACTAGCGGGAGTTATGAGCAGTTCTTC. The encoded protein is CASSGTSGSYEQFF.